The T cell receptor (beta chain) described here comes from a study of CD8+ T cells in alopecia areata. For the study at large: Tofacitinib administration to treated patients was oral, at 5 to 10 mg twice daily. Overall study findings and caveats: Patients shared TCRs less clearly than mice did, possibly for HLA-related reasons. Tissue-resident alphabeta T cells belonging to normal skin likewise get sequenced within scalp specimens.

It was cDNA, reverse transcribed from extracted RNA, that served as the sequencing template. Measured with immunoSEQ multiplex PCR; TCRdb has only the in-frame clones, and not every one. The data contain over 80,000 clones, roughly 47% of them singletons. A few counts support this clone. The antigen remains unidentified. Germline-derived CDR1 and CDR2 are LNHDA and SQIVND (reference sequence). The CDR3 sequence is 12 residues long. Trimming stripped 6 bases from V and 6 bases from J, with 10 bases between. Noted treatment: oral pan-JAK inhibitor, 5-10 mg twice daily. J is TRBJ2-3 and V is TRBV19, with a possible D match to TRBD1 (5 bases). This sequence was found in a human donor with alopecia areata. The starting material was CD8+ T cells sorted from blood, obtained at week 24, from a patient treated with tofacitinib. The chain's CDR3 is CASRQGWDTQYF. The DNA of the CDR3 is TGTGCCAGTAGGCAGGGCTGGGATACGCAGTATTTT.